Sequencing of this T cell receptor (beta chain) was carried out in a study of blood T cell repertoires in COVID-19. In the study overall: The analysed material was cDNA or gDNA that came from T cells, B-cell-depleted T cells, or PBMCs.

The J segment lost 1 base and the V segment lost 1 base, leaving 9 bases of the junction unmatched. This CDR3 comprises 17 residues. CDR1 and CDR2 (germline): KGHSH, LQKENI. The method was immunoSEQ multiplex PCR; TCRdb's version includes in-frame clones alone and lacks a portion of them. This sample has 150,000 to 180,000 clones, with roughly four fifths found just once. Sequencing was performed on peripheral blood. The receptor was isolated from a woman in her fifties or sixties with COVID-19, enrolled during active disease. The chain recombines TRBV18 with TRBJ1-1; 7 nucleotides align to TRBD1. DNA for the CDR3: TGTGCCAGCTCACCACGGTTGACAGGGCAAGAGAACACTGAAGCTTTCTTT. Translating gives CASSPRLTGQENTEAFF.